Sequencing of this T cell receptor (beta chain) was carried out in a study of blood T cell repertoires in COVID-19. Study summary: Samples came from the United States, Italy and Spain, spanning acute and convalescent COVID-19. T cells, B-cell-depleted T cells, or PBMCs supplied cDNA or gDNA.

Per the authors' pipeline: How many nucleated cells were present was estimated from reference gene primer amplification. Profiling relied on immunoSEQ multiplex PCR, and the TCRdb table lists in-frame clones only, not all of them. That table is the source of V, J and clone size, and D and trimming were worked out from the DNA. The data show approximately 21,000 clones, 60% to 85% seen once. V lost 6 bases and J 8 bases, leaving 10 bases between the germline ends. Germline V gene sequence: CDR1 MNHEY, CDR2 SVGAGI. The length of the CDR3 is 11 residues. J is TRBJ1-1 and V is TRBV6-5, with D perhaps TRBD1 (6 bases). This clonotype was sampled from an elderly man with acute or convalescent COVID-19. Sequencing used peripheral blood. CDR3 nucleotide sequence: TGTGCCAGCAGGGACAGACTCGAAGCTTTCTTT. It is translated as CASRDRLEAFF.